One sample yielded the 10 T cell receptor beta chains listed below, sequenced in a study of blood T cell repertoires in COVID-19. TCRdb keeps only in-frame clones here, not all; method: immunoSEQ multiplex PCR. The sample carries a few hundred thousand clones, 85% to 90% recorded once. The specimen sequenced was peripheral blood. The receptors derive from a middle-aged woman who had recovered from COVID-19.

V and J are TRBV19 and TRBJ1-5; 7 bases agree with TRBD1. The CDR3 loop spans 15 amino acids. Losses at the gene ends were 5 bases for V and 1 base for J; bases not matched to a gene: 5. The germline V gene encodes CDR1 LNHDA and CDR2 SQIVND (reference sequence). DNA for the CDR3: TGTGCCAGTAGTGTGGGACAGCCGAGCAATCAGCCCCAGCATTTT. As protein: CASSVGQPSNQPQHF.

V usage is TRBV5-6 and J usage is TRBJ2-3; D is unresolved. V was trimmed by 2 bases and J by 5 bases, leaving 9 bases between them. Germline V gene lookup returns CDR1 SGHDT and CDR2 YYEEEE. CDR3 length: 13 residues. The DNA for the CDR3 is TGTGCCAGCAGCTTCTGGCCGGGAGATACGCAGTATTTT. Its translation is CASSFWPGDTQYF. The variable domain in full, with the rest retrieved from reference TRBV5-6 and TRBJ2-3, is DAGVTQSPTHLIKTRGQQVTLRCSPKSGHDTVSWYQQALGQGPQFIFQYYEEEERQRGNFPDRFSGHQFPNYSSELNVNALLLGDSALYLCASSFWPGDTQYFGPGTRLTVL.

This clone has a single count. The chain uses TRBV28 and TRBJ1-5, with TRBD1 matching 7 bases. Losses at the gene ends were 6 bases for V and 5 bases for J; bases not matched to a gene: 7. Germline CDR1 and CDR2: MDHEN and SYDVKM. The length of the CDR3 is 14 residues. Here the CDR3 DNA reads TGTGCCAGCAGGCTGACAGGGACCGATCAGCCCCAGCATTTT. This sequence encodes CASRLTGTDQPQHF.

This chain links TRBV10-1 with TRBJ2-3; 14 bases fit TRBD2. V lost 4 bases to trimming and J lost 1 base; unmatched junction nucleotides: 4. Germline loops: CDR1 WNHNN, CDR2 SYGVQD (reference sequence). The CDR3 covers 17 residues. As DNA, the CDR3 is TGCGCCAGCAGTGGACTAGCGGGGGGGCAGGGCACAGATACGCAGTATTTT. The encoded protein is CASSGLAGGQGTDTQYF.

The chain links TRBV25-1 to TRBJ2-2, with D perhaps matching TRBD1 (6 bases). V was pared by 4 bases and J by 1 base, with 10 bases between. The CDR3 covers 15 residues. Germline V gene lookup returns CDR1 MGHDK and CDR2 SYGVNS. The CDR3 region is CASSASQGNTGELFF. CDR3 coding DNA: TGTGCCAGCAGTGCCTCACAGGGGAACACCGGGGAGCTGTTTTTT.

This clone appeared a single time. V usage is TRBV6-5 and J usage is TRBJ1-1, with D perhaps matching TRBD1 (6 bases). V lost 6 bases to trimming and J lost 3 bases, with 14 bases between them. Germline V lookup: CDR1 MNHEY, CDR2 SVGAGI. This CDR3 contains 14 residues. The DNA of the CDR3 is TGTGCCAGCAGACACCTGAACAGGGACACTGAAGCTTTCTTT. Translating gives CASRHLNRDTEAFF.

The chain has TRBV3-1 (or the pseudogene TRBV3-2) and TRBJ2-2; 8 bases are shared with TRBD2. The CDR3 has 17 residues. Germline V gene sequence: CDR1 LGHDT, CDR2 YNNKEL (reference sequence). V was pared by 3 bases and J by 6 bases, with 12 bases of the junction left unmatched. CDR3 sequence: CASSQNGGRGGAGELFF. CDR3 in DNA: TGTGCCAGCAGCCAGAACGGTGGTCGGGGGGGCGCCGGGGAGCTGTTTTTT.

The genes are TRBV6-2 or TRBV6-3 and TRBJ2-5, with 9 nucleotides matching TRBD2. The CDR3 contains 15 residues. J gave up 5 bases and V 4 bases, and 8 bases lay outside the gene matches. CDR1 is MNHEY and CDR2 is SVGEGT in the germline V gene. CDR3 nucleotide sequence: TGTGCCAGCAGTTTGGGCGGGGGGGCCCTGGAGACCCAGTACTTC. Translated, it gives CASSLGGGALETQYF.

This chain joins TRBV5-1 and TRBJ2-3; TRBD1 matches at 9 bases. The CDR3 is made up of 14 amino acids. V was clipped by 6 bases and J by 4 bases; unmatched bases: 6. Germline assignment: CDR1 SGHRS and CDR2 YFSETQ. The CDR3 DNA is TGCGCCAGCATCCGGGACAGGGACCCAGATACGCAGTATTTT. Protein: CASIRDRDPDTQYF. Combining the CDR3 with reference TRBV5-1 and TRBJ2-3 gives the whole variable domain KAGVTQTPRYLIKTRGQQVTLSCSPISGHRSVSWYQQTPGQGLQFLFEYFSETQRNKGNFPGRFSGRQFSNSRSEMNVSTLELGDSALYLCASIRDRDPDTQYFGPGTRLTVL.

The sample holds many counts of this clone. The J gene is TRBJ1-5, the V gene TRBV3-1 (or the pseudogene TRBV3-2), with a tentative D call TRBD1 (5 bases). The germline V gene encodes CDR1 LGHDT and CDR2 YNNKEL (reference sequence). This CDR3 has 15 amino acids. Trimming shortened V by 0 bases and J by 6 bases, and 12 bases separated the two germline ends. The CDR3 loop is CASSQDSGEGQPQHF. DNA of the CDR3: TGTGCCAGCAGCCAAGACTCGGGGGAGGGTCAGCCCCAGCATTTT.